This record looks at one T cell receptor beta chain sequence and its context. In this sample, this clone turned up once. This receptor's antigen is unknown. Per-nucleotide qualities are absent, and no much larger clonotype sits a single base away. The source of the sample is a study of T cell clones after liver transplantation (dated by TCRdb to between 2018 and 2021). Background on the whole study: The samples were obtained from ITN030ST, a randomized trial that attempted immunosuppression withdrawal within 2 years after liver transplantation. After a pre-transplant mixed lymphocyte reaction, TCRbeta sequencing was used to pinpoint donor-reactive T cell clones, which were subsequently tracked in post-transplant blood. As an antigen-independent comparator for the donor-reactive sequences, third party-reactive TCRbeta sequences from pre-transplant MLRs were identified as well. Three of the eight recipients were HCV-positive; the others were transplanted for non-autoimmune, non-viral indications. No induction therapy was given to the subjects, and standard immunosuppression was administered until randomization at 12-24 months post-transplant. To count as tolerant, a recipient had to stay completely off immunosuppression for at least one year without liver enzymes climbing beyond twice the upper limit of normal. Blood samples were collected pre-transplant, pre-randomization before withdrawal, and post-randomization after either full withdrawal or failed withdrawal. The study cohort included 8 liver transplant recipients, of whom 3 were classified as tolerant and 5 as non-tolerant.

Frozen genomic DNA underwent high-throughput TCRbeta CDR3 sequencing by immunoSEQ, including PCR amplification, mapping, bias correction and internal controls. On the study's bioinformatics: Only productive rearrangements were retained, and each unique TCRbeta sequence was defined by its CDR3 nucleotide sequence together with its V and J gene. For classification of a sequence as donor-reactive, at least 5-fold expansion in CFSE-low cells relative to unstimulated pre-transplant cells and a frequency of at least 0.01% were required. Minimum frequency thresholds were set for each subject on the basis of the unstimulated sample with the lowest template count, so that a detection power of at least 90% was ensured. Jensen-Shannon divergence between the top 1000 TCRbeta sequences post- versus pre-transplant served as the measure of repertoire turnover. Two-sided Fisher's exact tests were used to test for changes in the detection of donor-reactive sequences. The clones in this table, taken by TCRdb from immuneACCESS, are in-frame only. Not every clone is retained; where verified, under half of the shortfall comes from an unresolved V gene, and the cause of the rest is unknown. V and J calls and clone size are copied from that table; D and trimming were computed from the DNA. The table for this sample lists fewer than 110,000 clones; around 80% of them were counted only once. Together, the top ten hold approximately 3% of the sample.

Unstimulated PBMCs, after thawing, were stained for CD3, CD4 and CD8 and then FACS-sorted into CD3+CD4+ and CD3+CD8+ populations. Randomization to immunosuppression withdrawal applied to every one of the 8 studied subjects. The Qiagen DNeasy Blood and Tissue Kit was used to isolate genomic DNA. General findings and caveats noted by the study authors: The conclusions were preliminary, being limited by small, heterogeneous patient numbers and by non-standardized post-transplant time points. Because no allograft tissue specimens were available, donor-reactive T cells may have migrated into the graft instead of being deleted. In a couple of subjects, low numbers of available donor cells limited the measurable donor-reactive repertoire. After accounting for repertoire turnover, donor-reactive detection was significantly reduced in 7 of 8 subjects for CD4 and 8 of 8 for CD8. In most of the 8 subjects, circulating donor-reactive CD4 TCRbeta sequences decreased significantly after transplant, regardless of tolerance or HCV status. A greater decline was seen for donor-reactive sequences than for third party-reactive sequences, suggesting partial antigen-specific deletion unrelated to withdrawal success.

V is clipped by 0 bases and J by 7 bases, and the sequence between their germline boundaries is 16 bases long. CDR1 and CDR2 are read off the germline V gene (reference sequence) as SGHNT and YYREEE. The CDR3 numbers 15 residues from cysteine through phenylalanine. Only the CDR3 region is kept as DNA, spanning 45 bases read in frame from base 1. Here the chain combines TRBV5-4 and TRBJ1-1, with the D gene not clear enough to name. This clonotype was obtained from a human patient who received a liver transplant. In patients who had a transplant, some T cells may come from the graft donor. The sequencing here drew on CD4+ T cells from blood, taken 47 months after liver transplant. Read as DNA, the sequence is TGTGCCAGCAGCTTGGGGCCCACTAGTCCCCGTGAAGCTTTCTTT. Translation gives CASSLGPTSPREAFF.